The T cell receptor (beta chain) under discussion was sequenced for a study of PD-1 blockade in classical Hodgkin lymphoma. About the study: Patients were treated with nivolumab at 3 mg/kg, and this was given intravenously every 2 weeks. Regarding the study as a whole: Significantly greater TCR diversity emerged by C4D1 in CD4+ cells but not CD8+ cells. The baseline diversity of complete responders showed similarity to that of newly diagnosed patients. The authors excluded patients who started nivolumab under 1 year after ASCT.

Trimming took 3 bases from V and 0 from J, leaving 18 bases between them. The germline CDR1 and CDR2 sequences are MNHEY and SMNVEV (reference sequence). CDR3 length equals 18 residues. For this clone: Its antigen remains unidentified.

TCRdb's table, derived via immunoSEQ multiplex PCR, lists solely in-frame clones and lacks some. Among 40,000 to 50,000 clones listed, about 88% were seen once. All the patients suffered relapse after autologous stem cell transplantation, and brentuximab vedotin exposure differed. This chain links TRBV27 with TRBJ2-1; D uncertain. Sequencing was performed on peripheral blood mononuclear cells (PBMCs), taken before the second cycle of nivolumab. This TCR was sampled from a human donor with classical Hodgkin lymphoma. The CDR3 DNA reads TGTGCCAGCAGTTTTTTAACCCAGCACGTTAGCTCCTACAATGAGCAGTTCTTC. The encoded protein is CASSFLTQHVSSYNEQFF.